Below, one T cell receptor (beta chain) is given with its context. Its antigen is unidentified. J was trimmed by 7 bases and V by 9 bases; bases with no gene match: 11. Germline V gene data show CDR1 as MNHEY and CDR2 as SVGAGI. The CDR3 contains 13 residues. BIOMED2 TRB-A/B primer pools were used in multiplex TRB PCR. TCRdb reanalysed the multiplex PCR reads using MiXCR and keeps one entry per CDR3 protein. Of about 14,000 distinct CDR3 sequences in the sample, under 30% were seen once. The data were taken from a study of T and B cells in COVID-19 patients. Study observations and caveats: Of under 2,500 TCR clusters found only in the recovered cohort, 31 had low generation probability. Active COVID-19 showed highly clonal TRB repertoires; recovery showed diversity and richness above healthy donors.

Each TRB amplification used about 220-500 ng of genomic DNA from blood. The sequence came from a human donor who had recovered from COVID-19. Sequencing used blood. The genes are TRBV6-5 and TRBJ1-2; 7 bases are shared with TRBD1. CDR3 sequence reads: CASTGTEVPGYTF. CDR3 coding DNA: TGTGCCAGTACAGGGACAGAAGTTCCTGGCTACACCTTC.